This T cell receptor beta chain derives from a study of blood T cell repertoires in COVID-19. About the study: T cells, B-cell-depleted T cells, or PBMCs provided the cDNA or gDNA that served as material.

Original handling: Reference gene primer amplification in the assay estimated nucleated cell counts. Clones were read by immunoSEQ multiplex PCR, and TCRdb kept only the in-frame ones, dropping some. V and J calls plus clone size are reproduced from that table; the DNA served to infer D and trimming. The sample has about 220,000 clones, almost 85% seen once. V was pared by 0 bases and J by 7 bases, with 8 bases between. The germline V gene has CDR1 SGHRS and CDR2 YFSETQ. This CDR3 is 12 amino acids long. Each participant's cohort was designated according to participant-reported clinical history. Symptom resolution, clearance, or two negative PCRs marked the recovered donors of Cohort 3.

This sequence originates from a man between 35 and 55 years old who had recovered from COVID-19. Sample: PBMCs or T cells enriched from blood (not recorded which). The gene calls are TRBV5-1 and TRBJ2-7, with D possibly being TRBD1 (5 bases). Here the CDR3 reads CASSLAKGEQYF. Here the CDR3 DNA reads TGCGCCAGCAGCTTGGCCAAGGGGGAGCAGTACTTC.